One and the same sample provided the 29 T cell receptor beta chains below, sequenced in a study of blood T cell repertoires in COVID-19. Method: immunoSEQ multiplex PCR; TCRdb's copy keeps in-frame clones and lacks some. The sample carries about 43,000 clones, approximately 90% recorded once. The sample taken for sequencing was peripheral blood. All receptors come from a middle-aged man with COVID-19, enrolled during active disease.

The genes are TRBV11-2 and TRBJ1-4; tentatively, D is TRBD1 (6 bases). The CDR3 is 16 amino acids. The germline V gene encodes CDR1 SGHAT and CDR2 FQNNGV. Trimming cost V 0 bases and J 7 bases, with 15 bases left between them. CDR3 nucleotides: TGTGCCAGCAGCTTAGATCAAACGGGGGGCGGTGAAAAACTGTTTTTT. It encodes CASSLDQTGGGEKLFF.

The V gene is TRBV2, the J gene TRBJ2-7; TRBD1 matches at 9 bases. The CDR3 totals 14 residues. Per germline, CDR1 SNHLY and CDR2 FYNNEI. Germline trimming cut 5 bases from V and 3 bases from J; bases unmatched to any gene: 5. The CDR3 DNA reads as TGTGCCAGCAGTACGGGACAGGGCATCTACGAGCAGTACTTC. Residues: CASSTGQGIYEQYF.

This rearrangement joins TRBV5-4 to TRBJ1-2; D gene ambiguous. The CDR3 runs to 14 residues. V dropped 5 bases and J dropped 3 bases, with 14 bases sitting between them. CDR1 is SGHNT, CDR2 YYREEE, per germline (reference sequence). The CDR3 here is CASSHDPGDYGYTF. CDR3 sequence (DNA): TGTGCCAGCAGTCACGACCCGGGAGACTATGGCTACACCTTC.

The V and J genes are TRBV12-3 or TRBV12-4 and TRBJ2-1; 7 bases are shared with TRBD1. J lost 14 bases, V lost 8 bases, and 9 bases had no gene match. This CDR3 spans 11 amino acids. CDR3: CASALPGQKFF. Here the CDR3 DNA reads TGTGCCAGCGCACTTCCGGGACAGAAGTTCTTC.

The DNA of the CDR3 is TGCAGCGTTGGGAGCAGGGACTCCACCTACGAGCAGTACTTC. Protein sequence: CSVGSRDSTYEQYF. This chain uses TRBV29-1 with TRBJ2-7; D perhaps matches TRBD2 (6 bases). Looked up from germline, CDR1 is SQVTM and CDR2 is ANQGSEA. With 4 bases removed from V and 2 bases from J, the gap between germline ends came to 15 bases. The CDR3 loop spans 14 amino acids.

V usage is TRBV28 and J usage is TRBJ1-2; 7 bases align to TRBD1. CDR3 length equals 15 residues. J gave up 1 base and V 5 bases, and 7 bases lay outside the gene matches. Germline CDR1 and CDR2: MDHEN and SYDVKM. CDR3 sequence (DNA): TGTGCCAGCAGTAACCGGGACAGCAGTAACTATGGCTACACCTTC. Protein sequence: CASSNRDSSNYGYTF.

The chain recombines TRBV11-2 with TRBJ1-6, with D perhaps TRBD1 (6 bases). The germline CDR1 and CDR2 sequences are SGHAT and FQNNGV. Trimming removed 3 bases at V and 7 bases at J, with 10 bases between. The CDR3 totals 14 residues. This chain's CDR3 is CASSFGTKNSPLHF. The DNA of the CDR3 is TGTGCCAGCAGCTTCGGGACAAAAAATTCACCCCTCCACTTT.

This clone was recorded once. V gene TRBV9 combines with J gene TRBJ2-1; TRBD2 matches 14 bases. Germline V gives CDR1 SGDLS, CDR2 YYNGEE. The CDR3 consists of 17 residues. Germline trimming cut 0 bases from V and 2 bases from J; bases unmatched to any gene: 1. CDR3 bases: TGTGCCAGCAGCGTAGGACTAGCGGGAGGGCCCTACAATGAGCAGTTCTTC. Amino acid sequence: CASSVGLAGGPYNEQFF.

The chain combines TRBV12-3 or TRBV12-4 with TRBJ1-4; D remains ambiguous. CDR3 length: 12 amino acids. The V end lost 1 base, the J end lost 10 bases, and 7 bases lay between the germline ends. Here the CDR3 reads CASSLGEAKLFF. DNA for the CDR3: TGTGCCAGCAGTTTAGGGGAGGCAAAACTGTTTTTT.

CDR3 loop: CASSSDRVDEQYF. The CDR3 nucleotides are TGTGCCAGCAGCTCGGACAGGGTAGACGAGCAGTACTTC. V gene TRBV7-9 combines with J gene TRBJ2-7, with 8 bases matching TRBD1. V shed 4 bases and J 5 bases; nucleotides not matched to a gene: 4. CDR1 and CDR2 (germline): SEHNR, FQNEAQ (reference sequence). The CDR3 spans 13 residues.

The genes are TRBV6-5 and TRBJ1-5, with 7 nucleotides matching TRBD1. J lost 3 bases, V lost 9 bases, and 8 bases had no gene match. CDR1 is MNHEY and CDR2 is SVGAGI in the germline V gene. The CDR3 has 14 residues. CDR3 nucleotide sequence: TGTGCCAGTCTGGACAGGCCTCACAATCAGCCCCAGCATTTT. It yields the protein CASLDRPHNQPQHF.

The gene calls are TRBV19 and TRBJ1-1; the match to TRBD1 covers 8 bases. The trim removed 4 bases at V and 7 bases at J, leaving 11 bases unmatched. This CDR3 has 15 amino acids. CDR1 and CDR2 from the germline V gene are LNHDA and SQIVND (reference sequence). Written as DNA, the CDR3 is TGTGCCAGTAGTACCCGACAGGGGCCCAACCTTGAAGCTTTCTTT. Translating it yields CASSTRQGPNLEAFF.

This clone has more than one count but fewer than ten. The same CDR3 can be traced to other DNA sequences in this sample. CDR3 sequence (DNA): TGTGCCAGCAGTGAAGCAGGTCCTTCGGGGTACGAGCAGTACTTC. Its translation: CASSEAGPSGYEQYF. The V and J genes are TRBV2 and TRBJ2-7, with TRBD2 as a possible D gene (5 bases). Germline V gene lookup returns CDR1 SNHLY and CDR2 FYNNEI. The CDR3 totals 15 residues. V was shortened by 0 bases and J by 4 bases, with 13 bases between the two germline ends. Complete variable domain (other parts from reference TRBV2 and TRBJ2-7): EPEVTQTPSHQVTQMGQEVILRCVPISNHLYFYWYRQILGQKVEFLVSFYNNEISEKSEIFDDQFSVERPDGSNFTLKIRSTKLEDSAMYFCASSEAGPSGYEQYFGPGTRLTVT.

The chain has TRBV28 and TRBJ1-5; TRBD1 agrees at 8 bases. Trimming cost V 7 bases and J 4 bases; bases outside gene matches: 6. Germline assignment: CDR1 MDHEN and CDR2 SYDVKM. CDR3 length equals 14 residues. The CDR3 here is CASNMDRENQPQHF. Written as DNA, the CDR3 is TGTGCCAGCAATATGGACAGGGAAAATCAGCCCCAGCATTTT.

The CDR3 loop reads CASSGQGAKNIQYF. As DNA, the CDR3 is TGCGCCAGCAGCGGCCAGGGGGCCAAAAACATTCAGTACTTC. The rearrangement uses TRBV5-1 and TRBJ2-4, with D perhaps TRBD1 (6 bases). This CDR3 region has 14 residues. V was cut by 4 bases and J by 1 base, with 9 bases left in between. Germline V gene sequence: CDR1 SGHRS, CDR2 YFSETQ.

V usage is TRBV5-8 and J usage is TRBJ2-7; 8 nucleotides line up with TRBD1. Germline V gives CDR1 SGHTS, CDR2 YDEGEE. V lost 0 bases, J lost 7 bases, and 0 bases stayed unmatched. CDR3 length equals 12 residues. CDR3 sequence (DNA): TGTGCCAGCAGCTTGGGGGACAGGGAGCAGTACTTC. This sequence encodes CASSLGDREQYF.

V and J are TRBV2 and TRBJ1-1; D is unresolved. CDR3 length equals 14 residues. Germline V lookup: CDR1 SNHLY, CDR2 FYNNEI. V lost 1 base and J 2 bases, leaving 8 bases between the germline ends. The CDR3 loop is CASSEGALNTEAFF. The CDR3 DNA reads TGTGCCAGCAGTGAAGGGGCACTCAACACTGAAGCTTTCTTT.

The V gene is TRBV10-1, the J gene TRBJ2-2, with D maybe TRBD2 (5 bases). Germline V gene sequence: CDR1 WNHNN, CDR2 SYGVQD (reference sequence). The CDR3 is 15 residues long. The ends were cut back, 4 bases at V and 6 bases at J, with 15 bases in the middle. The CDR3 nucleotides are TGCGCCAGCAGTGCAAAAATCGGGATAGCCGGGGAGCTGTTTTTT. It yields the protein CASSAKIGIAGELFF.

The V call is TRBV28, the J call TRBJ1-1; TRBD1 agrees at 7 bases. With V trimmed by 6 bases and J by 1 base, 8 bases remained unmatched. This CDR3 is 15 amino acids long. Germline V gene data show CDR1 as MDHEN and CDR2 as SYDVKM. CDR3 in DNA: TGTGCCAGCAGACTAACAGGGGCCGGGAACACTGAAGCTTTCTTT. It yields the protein CASRLTGAGNTEAFF.

The chain is built from TRBV2 and TRBJ2-1, with TRBD2 identical over 13 bases. This CDR3 has 13 residues. Germline CDR1 SNHLY, CDR2 FYNNEI. V gave up 7 bases and J gave up 9 bases; unmatched junction bases: 3. The CDR3 is CASILAGGAEQFF. The CDR3 coding sequence is TGTGCCAGCATACTAGCGGGAGGGGCTGAGCAGTTCTTC.

V gene TRBV4-1 combines with J gene TRBJ1-2, with TRBD1 matching 9 bases. The CDR3 totals 16 residues. Germline V gene data show CDR1 as MGHRA and CDR2 as YSYEKL. Trimming took 7 bases from V and 3 from J; bases not matched to a gene: 12. DNA for the CDR3: TGCGCCAGCAACACACCGGGACAGGGAGGGGACTATGGCTACACCTTC. Its protein product is CASNTPGQGGDYGYTF.

In this sample, this clone turned up a few times. This chain links TRBV7-8 with TRBJ1-2, with a tentative D call TRBD1 (5 bases). V was clipped by 0 bases and J by 7 bases, with 9 bases between them. This CDR3 has 13 amino acids. Germline V gene data show CDR1 as SGHVS and CDR2 as FQNEAQ. The CDR3 DNA sequence: TGTGCCAGCAGCTTAGCCAGGGCCGGTGGCTACACCTTC. Residues: CASSLARAGGYTF.

The chain combines TRBV20-1 with TRBJ2-7; tentatively, D is TRBD1 (5 bases). CDR3 length: 11 residues. Trimming stripped 6 bases from V and 4 bases from J, with 10 bases between. CDR1 DFQATT and CDR2 SNEGSKA come from the germline V gene (reference sequence). CDR3 region: CSALTGYEQYF. In DNA, the CDR3 is TGCAGTGCACTAACAGGATACGAGCAGTACTTC.

The chain carries TRBV28 and TRBJ2-2, with D possibly matching TRBD2 (5 bases). Germline loops: CDR1 MDHEN, CDR2 SYDVKM. CDR3 size: 17 residues. Trimming left V 7 bases short and J 0 bases short, with 18 bases between. For the CDR3, the DNA is TGTGCCAGCAAAACCCACGAGCGGACTGCGAACACCGGGGAGCTGTTTTTT. It yields the protein CASKTHERTANTGELFF.

V gene TRBV5-6 combines with J gene TRBJ2-7; no clear D. V was clipped by 6 bases and J by 3 bases, with 10 bases between them. Germline V CDR1 and CDR2: SGHDT, YYEEEE. The CDR3 contains 12 residues. The DNA of the CDR3 is TGTGCCAGCACACGACAACACTACGAGCAGTACTTC. The encoded protein is CASTRQHYEQYF.

The chain has TRBV3-1 (or the pseudogene TRBV3-2) and TRBJ2-3; tentative D call: TRBD1 (5 bases). The CDR3 contains 16 residues. Between the trimmed V and J ends, which lost 0 bases and 3 bases, there was a span of 13 bases. From germline, CDR1 is LGHDT and CDR2 YNNKEL (reference sequence). The chain's CDR3 is CASSQDWGGYTDTQYF. The DNA of the CDR3 is TGTGCCAGCAGCCAAGATTGGGGCGGTTATACAGATACGCAGTATTTT.

The chain has TRBV24-1 and TRBJ1-5; 9 bases line up with TRBD1. CDR3 length equals 15 residues. The germline V gene encodes CDR1 KGHDR and CDR2 SFDVKD. J gave up 2 bases and V 5 bases, and 3 bases lay outside the gene matches. CDR3 coding DNA: TGTGCCACCAGTGTGGGACAGGGCGGCAATCAGCCCCAGCATTTT. Encoded protein: CATSVGQGGNQPQHF.

The chain links TRBV10-2 to TRBJ2-7; 8 bases match TRBD1. The CDR3 has 13 residues. Germline V lookup: CDR1 WSHSY, CDR2 SAAADI. Trimming cost V 7 bases and J 5 bases; bases outside gene matches: 7. CDR3 sequence: CASTRQGSDEQYF. The CDR3 DNA follows: TGCGCCAGCACAAGACAGGGGTCCGACGAGCAGTACTTC.

The J gene is TRBJ1-4, the V gene TRBV3-1 (or the pseudogene TRBV3-2); TRBD1 is a possible D gene (6 bases). The germline V gene has CDR1 LGHDT and CDR2 YNNKEL (reference sequence). This CDR3 has 15 amino acids. Trimming stripped 3 bases from V and 6 bases from J, with 14 bases between. The CDR3 region is CASSQTQGRDEKLFF. DNA of the CDR3: TGTGCCAGCAGCCAGACACAGGGCAGGGATGAAAAACTGTTTTTT.